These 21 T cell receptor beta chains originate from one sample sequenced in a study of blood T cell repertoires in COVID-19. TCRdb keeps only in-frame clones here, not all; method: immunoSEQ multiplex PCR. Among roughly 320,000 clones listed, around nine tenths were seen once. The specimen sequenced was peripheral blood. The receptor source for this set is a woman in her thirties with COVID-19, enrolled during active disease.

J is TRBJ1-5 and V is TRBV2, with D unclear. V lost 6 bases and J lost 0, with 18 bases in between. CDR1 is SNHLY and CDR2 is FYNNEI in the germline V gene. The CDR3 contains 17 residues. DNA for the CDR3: TGTGCCAGCAGGGGCGGGTCAGCCAGGTTTAGCAATCAGCCCCAGCATTTT. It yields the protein CASRGGSARFSNQPQHF. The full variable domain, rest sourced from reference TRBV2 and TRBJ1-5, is EPEVTQTPSHQVTQMGQEVILRCVPISNHLYFYWYRQILGQKVEFLVSFYNNEISEKSEIFDDQFSVERPDGSNFTLKIRSTKLEDSAMYFCASRGGSARFSNQPQHFGDGTRLSIL.

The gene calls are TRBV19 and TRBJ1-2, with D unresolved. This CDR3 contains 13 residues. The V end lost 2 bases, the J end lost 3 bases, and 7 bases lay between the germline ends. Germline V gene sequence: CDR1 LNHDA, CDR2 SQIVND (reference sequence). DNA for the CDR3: TGTGCCAGTAGTATACGGGAGGACTATGGCTACACCTTC. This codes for CASSIREDYGYTF.

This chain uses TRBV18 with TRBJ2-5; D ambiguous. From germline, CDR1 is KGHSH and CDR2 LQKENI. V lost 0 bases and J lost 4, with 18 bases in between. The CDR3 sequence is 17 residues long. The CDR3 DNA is TGTGCCAGCTCACCACCGCGTGGTGAAGCCCTTTCAGAGACCCAGTACTTC. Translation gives CASSPPRGEALSETQYF.

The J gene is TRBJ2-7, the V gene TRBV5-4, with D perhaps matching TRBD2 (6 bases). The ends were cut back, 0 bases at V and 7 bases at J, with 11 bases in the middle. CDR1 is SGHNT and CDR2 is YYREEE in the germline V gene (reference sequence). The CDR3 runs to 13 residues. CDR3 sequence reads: CASSLGTTTEQYV. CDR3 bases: TGTGCCAGCAGCTTGGGGACTACCACTGAGCAGTACGTC.

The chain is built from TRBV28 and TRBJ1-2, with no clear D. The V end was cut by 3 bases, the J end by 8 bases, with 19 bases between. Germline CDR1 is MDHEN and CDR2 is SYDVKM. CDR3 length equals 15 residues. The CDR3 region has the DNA TGTGCCAGCAGTTTGTTTACCTCTGGCTCCCAAGGCTACACCTTC. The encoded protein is CASSLFTSGSQGYTF.

The CDR3 loop is CASTAPRGGLNTGELFF. As DNA, the CDR3 is TGTGCCAGCACCGCCCCTAGGGGGGGCCTTAACACCGGGGAGCTGTTTTTT. V gene TRBV9 combines with J gene TRBJ2-2; D possibly corresponds to TRBD2 (7 bases). Germline values: CDR1 SGDLS, CDR2 YYNGEE. The CDR3 runs to 17 residues. V gave up 6 bases and J gave up 2 bases, with 20 bases separating them. Using reference TRBV9 and TRBJ2-2 for the parts outside the CDR3, the full variable domain is DSGVTQTPKHLITATGQRVTLRCSPRSGDLSVYWYQQSLDQGLQFLIQYYNGEERAKGNILERFSAQQFPDLHSELNLSSLELGDSALYFCASTAPRGGLNTGELFFGEGSRLTVL.

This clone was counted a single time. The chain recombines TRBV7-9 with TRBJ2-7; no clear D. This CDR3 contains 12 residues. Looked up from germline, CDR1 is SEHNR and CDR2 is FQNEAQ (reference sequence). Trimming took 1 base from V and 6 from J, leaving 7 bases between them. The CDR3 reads CASSLVKREQYF. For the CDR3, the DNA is TGTGCCAGCAGCTTAGTCAAGCGCGAGCAGTACTTC.

The CDR3 is CASSKYRDTSNQPQHF. Written as DNA, the CDR3 is TGTGCCAGCAGCAAATATAGGGACACTAGCAATCAGCCCCAGCATTTT. This chain links TRBV21-1 with TRBJ1-5; no DNA check was done on the table's D call, TRBD1. TRBV21-1 is listed as a pseudogene. The CDR3 sequence is 16 residues long.

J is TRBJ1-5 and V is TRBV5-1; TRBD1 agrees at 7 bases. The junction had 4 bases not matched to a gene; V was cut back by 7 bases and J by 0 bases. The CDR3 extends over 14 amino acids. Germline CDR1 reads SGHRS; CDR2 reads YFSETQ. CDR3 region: CASGTGDSNQPQHF. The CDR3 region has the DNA TGCGCCAGCGGCACAGGGGATAGCAATCAGCCCCAGCATTTT.

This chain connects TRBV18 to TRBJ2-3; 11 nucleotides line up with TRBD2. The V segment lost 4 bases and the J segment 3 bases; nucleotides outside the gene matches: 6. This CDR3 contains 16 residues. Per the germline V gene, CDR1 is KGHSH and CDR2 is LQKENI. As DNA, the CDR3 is TGTGCCAGCTCACAACCGGGACTAGCGGTAACAGATACGCAGTATTTT. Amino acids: CASSQPGLAVTDTQYF.

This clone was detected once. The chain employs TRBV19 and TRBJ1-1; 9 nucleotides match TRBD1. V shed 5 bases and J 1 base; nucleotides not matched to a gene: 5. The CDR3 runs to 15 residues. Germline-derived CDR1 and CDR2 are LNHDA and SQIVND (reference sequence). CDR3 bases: TGTGCCAGTAGTGGGGGGGACAGGGCGAACACTGAAGCTTTCTTT. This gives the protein CASSGGDRANTEAFF.

CDR3 in amino acids: CASSAGQGAGGYTF. As DNA, the CDR3 is TGTGCCAGCAGCGCTGGACAGGGGGCAGGCGGCTACACCTTC. The V and J genes are TRBV9 and TRBJ1-2; 11 bases match TRBD1. V trimming: 3 bases; J trimming: 8 bases; junction bases outside the gene matches: 6. The CDR3 contains 14 residues. The germline CDR1 and CDR2 sequences are SGDLS and YYNGEE.

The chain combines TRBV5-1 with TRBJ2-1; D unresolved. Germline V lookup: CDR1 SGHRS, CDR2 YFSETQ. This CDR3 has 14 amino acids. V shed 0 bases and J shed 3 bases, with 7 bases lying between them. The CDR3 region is CASSLGLHYNEQFF. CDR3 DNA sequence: TGCGCCAGCAGCTTGGGGCTCCACTACAATGAGCAGTTCTTC.

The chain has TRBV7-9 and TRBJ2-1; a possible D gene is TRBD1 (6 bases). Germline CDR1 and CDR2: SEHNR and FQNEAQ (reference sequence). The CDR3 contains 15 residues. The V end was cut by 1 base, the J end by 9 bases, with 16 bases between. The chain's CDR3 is CASSLGIERGFEQFF. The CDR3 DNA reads TGTGCCAGCAGCTTAGGGATCGAGAGGGGGTTTGAGCAGTTCTTC.

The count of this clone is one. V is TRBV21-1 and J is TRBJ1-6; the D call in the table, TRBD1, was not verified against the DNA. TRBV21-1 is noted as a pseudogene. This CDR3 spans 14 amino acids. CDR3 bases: TGTGCCAGCAGCAATGGCAGGCATAATTCACCCCTCCACTTT. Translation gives CASSNGRHNSPLHF.

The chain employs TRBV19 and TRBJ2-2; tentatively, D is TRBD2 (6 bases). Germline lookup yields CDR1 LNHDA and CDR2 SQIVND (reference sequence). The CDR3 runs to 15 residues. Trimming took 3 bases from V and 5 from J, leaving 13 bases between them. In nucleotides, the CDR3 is TGTGCCAGTAGTATGTGGGACGCGGGGACCGGGGAGCTGTTTTTT. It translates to CASSMWDAGTGELFF.

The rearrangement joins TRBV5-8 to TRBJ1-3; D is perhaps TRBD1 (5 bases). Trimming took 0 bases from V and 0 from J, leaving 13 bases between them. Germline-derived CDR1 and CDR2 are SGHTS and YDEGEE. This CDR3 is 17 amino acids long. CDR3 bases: TGTGCCAGCAGCTTGGATCCAAAGGGGCTCTCTGGAAACACCATATATTTT. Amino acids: CASSLDPKGLSGNTIYF.

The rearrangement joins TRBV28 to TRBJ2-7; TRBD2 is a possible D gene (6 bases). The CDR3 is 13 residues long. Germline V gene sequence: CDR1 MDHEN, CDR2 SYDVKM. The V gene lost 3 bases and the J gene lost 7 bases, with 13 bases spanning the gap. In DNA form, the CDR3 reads TGTGCCAGCAGTTTTGAAAGGGCGGGGGAGCAGTACTTC. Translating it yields CASSFERAGEQYF.

The CDR3 here is CASSSLRQGGQPQHF. The CDR3 DNA reads as TGTGCCAGCAGTTCGTTAAGACAGGGGGGACAGCCCCAGCATTTT. The chain employs TRBV28 and TRBJ1-5; TRBD1 matches 9 bases. Losses at the gene ends were 4 bases for V and 7 bases for J; bases not matched to a gene: 8. This CDR3 is 15 amino acids long. Germline lookup yields CDR1 MDHEN and CDR2 SYDVKM.

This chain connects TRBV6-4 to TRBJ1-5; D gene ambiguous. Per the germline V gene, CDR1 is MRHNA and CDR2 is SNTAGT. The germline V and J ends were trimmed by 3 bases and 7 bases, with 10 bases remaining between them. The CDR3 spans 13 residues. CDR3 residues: CASSEVAGQPQHF. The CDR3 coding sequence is TGTGCCAGCAGTGAGGTCGCGGGGCAGCCCCAGCATTTT.

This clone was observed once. Here the CDR3 DNA reads TGTGCCAGCAGTGAACAGGGTTCTCAGCCCCAGCATTTT. This sequence encodes CASSEQGSQPQHF. The rearrangement links TRBV6-1 to TRBJ1-5; TRBD1 might be the D (5 bases). The germline CDR1 and CDR2 sequences are MNHNS and SASEGT. The CDR3 is 13 amino acids. Deletions cut 2 bases from V and 6 bases from J, with 8 bases between.